This entry features one TCR beta chain sequence. Its antigen is not yet known. Per-base qualities were not stored, and no clone one base away is much larger. The data belong to a study of control samples from healthy donors and cancer patients (dated by TCRdb to the early 2020s). The library was obtained by the immunoSEQ multiplex PCR assay. Here the immuneACCESS table is served through TCRdb, limited to in-frame sequences with V and J called. Missing clones are a known gap in these copies; in checked studies unresolved V genes cover under half, and the rest lacks a known reason. A total of tens of thousands of clones appear in this sample, roughly nine tenths of them only once. The top ten clones comprise 7.5% to 8% of the sample. The sample comprised blood. This receptor was identified in an older woman in good health.

The CDR3: CASSFEAGGENQPQHF. The DNA sequence is given as TGTGCCAGCAGTTTTGAGGCGGGGGGCGAGAATCAGCCCCAGCATTTT. Here the chain combines TRBV28 and TRBJ1-5; perhaps TRBD1 is the D gene, with 6 bases matching. Taken from cysteine to phenylalanine, the CDR3 has 16 residues. The retained sequence is limited to the CDR3, 48 bases, with the frame set at the first base. The junction carries 16 bases between V and J, which are trimmed by 3 bases and 4 bases respectively. Sequences MDHEN (CDR1) and SYDVKM (CDR2) are obtained from the germline V gene.